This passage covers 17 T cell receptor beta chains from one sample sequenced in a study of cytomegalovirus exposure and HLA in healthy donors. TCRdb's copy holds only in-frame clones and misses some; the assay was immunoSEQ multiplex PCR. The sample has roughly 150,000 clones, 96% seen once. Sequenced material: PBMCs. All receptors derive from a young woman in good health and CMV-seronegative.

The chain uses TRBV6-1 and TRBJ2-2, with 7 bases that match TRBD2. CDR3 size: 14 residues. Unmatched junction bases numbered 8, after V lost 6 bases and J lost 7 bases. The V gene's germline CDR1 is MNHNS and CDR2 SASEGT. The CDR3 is CASSLSGVDGELFF. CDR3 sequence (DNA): TGTGCCAGCAGCCTAAGCGGGGTTGACGGGGAGCTGTTTTTT.

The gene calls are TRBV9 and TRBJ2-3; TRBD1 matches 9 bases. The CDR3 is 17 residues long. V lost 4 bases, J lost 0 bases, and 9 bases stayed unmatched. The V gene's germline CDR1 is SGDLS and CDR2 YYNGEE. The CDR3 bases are TGTGCCAGCAGCCCAACAGGGGGCTGGACTAGCACAGATACGCAGTATTTT. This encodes CASSPTGGWTSTDTQYF.

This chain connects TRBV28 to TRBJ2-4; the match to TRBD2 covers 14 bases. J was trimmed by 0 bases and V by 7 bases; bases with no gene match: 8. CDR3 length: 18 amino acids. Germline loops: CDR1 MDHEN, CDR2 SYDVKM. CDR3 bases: TGTGCCAGCAATCCCCGACTAGCGGGGGGGCTAGCCAAAAACATTCAGTACTTC. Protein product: CASNPRLAGGLAKNIQYF.

The CDR3 region has the DNA TGTGCCAGCAGTTACACCGGGACAGAGGGAGGAAAACTGTTTTTT. This sequence encodes CASSYTGTEGGKLFF. V and J are TRBV6-5 and TRBJ1-4, with 7 nucleotides matching TRBD1. V shed 2 bases and J 10 bases; nucleotides not matched to a gene: 10. The CDR3 spans 15 residues. Germline loops: CDR1 MNHEY, CDR2 SVGAGI.

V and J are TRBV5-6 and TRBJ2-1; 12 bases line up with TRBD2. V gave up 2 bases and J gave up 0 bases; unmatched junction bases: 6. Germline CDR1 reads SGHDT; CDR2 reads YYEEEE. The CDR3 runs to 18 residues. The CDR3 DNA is TGTGCCAGCAGCTTAGGACTAGCGGGGAAGAGCTCCTACAATGAGCAGTTCTTC. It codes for CASSLGLAGKSSYNEQFF.

The CDR3, as DNA: TGTGCCAGCAGCGCGGGCGCGGGGGGGGAGACCCAGTACTTC. This codes for CASSAGAGGETQYF. The chain employs TRBV7-6 and TRBJ2-5; 9 bases are a match to TRBD2. V lost 5 bases and J lost 5; bases outside the gene matches: 6. From germline, CDR1 is SGHVS and CDR2 FNYEAQ. This CDR3 region has 14 residues.

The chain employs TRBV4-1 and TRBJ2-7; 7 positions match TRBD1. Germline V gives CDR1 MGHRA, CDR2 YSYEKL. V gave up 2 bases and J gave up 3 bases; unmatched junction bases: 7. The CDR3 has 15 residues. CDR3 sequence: CASSQTPGTDYEQYF. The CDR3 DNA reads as TGCGCCAGCAGCCAAACCCCTGGGACAGACTACGAGCAGTACTTC.

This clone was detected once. The CDR3, as DNA: TGTGCCAGCAGCAGTAGCGGGGGGACAGATACGCAGTATTTT. It codes for CASSSSGGTDTQYF. The V gene is TRBV9, the J gene TRBJ2-3, with 10 bases aligning to TRBD2. After removal of 4 bases from V and 3 bases from J, the junction contained 2 bases not matched to a gene. The CDR3 runs 14 residues. Germline V lookup: CDR1 SGDLS, CDR2 YYNGEE.

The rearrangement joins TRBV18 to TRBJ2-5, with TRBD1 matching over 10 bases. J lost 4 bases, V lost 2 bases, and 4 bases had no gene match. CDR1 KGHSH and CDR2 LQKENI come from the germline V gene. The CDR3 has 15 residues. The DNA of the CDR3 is TGTGCCAGCTCACCAATGGGACAGGGGTTAGAGACCCAGTACTTC. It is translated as CASSPMGQGLETQYF. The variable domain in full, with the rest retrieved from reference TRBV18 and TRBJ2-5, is NAGVMQNPRHLVRRRGQEARLRCSPMKGHSHVYWYRQLPEEGLKFMVYLQKENIIDESGMPKERFSAEFPKEGPSILRIQQVVRGDSAAYFCASSPMGQGLETQYFGPGTRLLVL.

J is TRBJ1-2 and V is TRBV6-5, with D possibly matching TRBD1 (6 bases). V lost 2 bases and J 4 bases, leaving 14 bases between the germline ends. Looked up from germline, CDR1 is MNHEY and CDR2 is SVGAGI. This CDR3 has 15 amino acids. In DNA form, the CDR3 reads TGTGCCAGCAGTTACACCTACCAGGGGACCTATGGCTACACCTTC. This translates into CASSYTYQGTYGYTF.

The CDR3 region has the DNA TGTGCCAGTAGTATAGGTGTTGGGGAGCGGGATACGCAGTATTTT. Residues: CASSIGVGERDTQYF. V and J are TRBV19 and TRBJ2-3; D possibly corresponds to TRBD2 (5 bases). Germline V CDR1 and CDR2: LNHDA, SQIVND (reference sequence). The length of the CDR3 is 15 residues. V was trimmed by 1 base and J by 6 bases, leaving 14 bases between them.

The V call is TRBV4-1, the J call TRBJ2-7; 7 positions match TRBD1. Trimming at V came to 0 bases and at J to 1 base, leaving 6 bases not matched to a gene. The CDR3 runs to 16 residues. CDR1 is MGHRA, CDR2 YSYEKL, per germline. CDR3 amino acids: CASSQEVGQPSYEQYF. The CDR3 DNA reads TGCGCCAGCAGCCAAGAGGTGGGACAGCCATCCTACGAGCAGTACTTC.

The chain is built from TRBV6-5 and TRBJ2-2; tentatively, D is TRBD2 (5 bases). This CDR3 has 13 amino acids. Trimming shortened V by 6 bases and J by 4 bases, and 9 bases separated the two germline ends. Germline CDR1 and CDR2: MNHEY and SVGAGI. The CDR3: CASSRLLTGELFF. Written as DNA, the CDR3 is TGTGCCAGCAGCCGACTACTCACCGGGGAGCTGTTTTTT.

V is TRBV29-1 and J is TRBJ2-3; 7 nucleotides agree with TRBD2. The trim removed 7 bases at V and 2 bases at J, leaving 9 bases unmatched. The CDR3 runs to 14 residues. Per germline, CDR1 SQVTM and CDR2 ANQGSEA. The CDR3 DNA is TGCAGCGCCGCCGGGACTAAAAACACAGATACGCAGTATTTT. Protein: CSAAGTKNTDTQYF.

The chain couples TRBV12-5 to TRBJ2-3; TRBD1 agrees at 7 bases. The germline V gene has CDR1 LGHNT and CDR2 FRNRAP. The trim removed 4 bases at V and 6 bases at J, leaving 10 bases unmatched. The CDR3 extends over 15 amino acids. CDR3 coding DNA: TGTGCTAGTGGTTCGCTCCGAGAGGGGGCGGATACGCAGTATTTT. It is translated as CASGSLREGADTQYF.

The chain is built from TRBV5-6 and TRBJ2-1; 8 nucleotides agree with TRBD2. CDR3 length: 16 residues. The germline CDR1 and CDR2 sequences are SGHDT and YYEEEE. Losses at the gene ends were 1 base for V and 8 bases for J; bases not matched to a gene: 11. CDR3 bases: TGTGCCAGCAGCTTGATCGGGGCGGGGGGCGCAGATGAGCAGTTCTTC. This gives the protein CASSLIGAGGADEQFF. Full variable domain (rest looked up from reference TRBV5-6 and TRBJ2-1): DAGVTQSPTHLIKTRGQQVTLRCSPKSGHDTVSWYQQALGQGPQFIFQYYEEEERQRGNFPDRFSGHQFPNYSSELNVNALLLGDSALYLCASSLIGAGGADEQFFGPGTRLTVL.

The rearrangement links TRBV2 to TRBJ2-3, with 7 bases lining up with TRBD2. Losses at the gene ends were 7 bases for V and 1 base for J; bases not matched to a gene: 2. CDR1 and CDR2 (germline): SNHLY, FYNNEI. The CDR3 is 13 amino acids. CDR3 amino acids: CASTGGGTDTQYF. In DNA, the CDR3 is TGTGCCAGCACGGGAGGAGGCACAGATACGCAGTATTTT.